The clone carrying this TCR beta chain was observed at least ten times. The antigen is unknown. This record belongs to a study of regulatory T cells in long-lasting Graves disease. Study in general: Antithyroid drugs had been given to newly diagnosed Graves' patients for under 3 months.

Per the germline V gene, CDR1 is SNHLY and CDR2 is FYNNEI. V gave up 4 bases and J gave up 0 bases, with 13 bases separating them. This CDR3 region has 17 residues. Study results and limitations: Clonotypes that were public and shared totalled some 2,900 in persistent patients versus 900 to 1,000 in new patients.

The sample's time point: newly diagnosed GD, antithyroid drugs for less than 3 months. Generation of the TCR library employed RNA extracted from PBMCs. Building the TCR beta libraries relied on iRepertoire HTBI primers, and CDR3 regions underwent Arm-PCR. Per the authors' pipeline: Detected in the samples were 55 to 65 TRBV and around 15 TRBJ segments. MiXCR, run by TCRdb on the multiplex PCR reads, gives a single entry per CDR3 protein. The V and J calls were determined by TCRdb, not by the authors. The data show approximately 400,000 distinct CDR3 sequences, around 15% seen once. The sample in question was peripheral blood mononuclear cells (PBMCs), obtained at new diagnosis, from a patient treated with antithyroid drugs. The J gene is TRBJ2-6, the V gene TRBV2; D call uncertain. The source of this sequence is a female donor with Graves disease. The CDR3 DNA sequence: TGTGCCAGCAGTGGGTCGGTCCTCTACTCTGGGGCCAACGTCCTGACTTTC. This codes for CASSGSVLYSGANVLTF.